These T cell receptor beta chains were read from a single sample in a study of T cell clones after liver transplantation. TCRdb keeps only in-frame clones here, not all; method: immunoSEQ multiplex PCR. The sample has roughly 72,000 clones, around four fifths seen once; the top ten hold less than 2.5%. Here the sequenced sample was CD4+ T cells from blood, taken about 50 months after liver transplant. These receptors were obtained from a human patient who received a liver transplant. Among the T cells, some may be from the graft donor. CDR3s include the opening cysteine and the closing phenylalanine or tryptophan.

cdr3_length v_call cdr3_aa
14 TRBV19 CASSRDREGYEQYF
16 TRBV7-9 CASSQRADSSYNEQFF
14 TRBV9 CASSVGPGAGEQYF
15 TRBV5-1 CASSLFEGGTGELFF
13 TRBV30 CAWRVGGGDGYTF
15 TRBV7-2 CASSLVASGRAELFF
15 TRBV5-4 CASSQRLTSGDTQYF
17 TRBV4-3 CASSQGGGGWKDYGYTF
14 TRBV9 CASSGSGSRETQYF
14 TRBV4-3 CASSQGTHSYEQYF